These T cell receptor beta chains were read from a single sample in a study of blood T cell repertoires in COVID-19. Profiling relied on immunoSEQ multiplex PCR, and the TCRdb table lists in-frame clones only, not all of them. The sample has 100,000 or so clones; roughly 85% are singletons. Sequenced sample: peripheral blood. All receptors derive from a man between 45 and 60 years old with active COVID-19. CDR3s include the opening cysteine and the closing phenylalanine or tryptophan. D genes are given only for firm matches. Size is stated for part of the rows, as once, few or many counts, or as a class when the clone is expanded.

clone size: -
D gene: TRBD1
J gene: TRBJ2-7
V gene: TRBV7-9
CDR3 DNA: TGTGCCAGCAGCTCCCGACAGGGGAAGCACTACGAGCAGTACTTC
CDR3 protein: CASSSRQGKHYEQYF

clone size: few
D gene: -
J gene: TRBJ1-2
V gene: TRBV2
CDR3 DNA: TGTGCCAGCACGCAACGAGGGTATGGCTACACCTTC
CDR3 protein: CASTQRGYGYTF

clone size: once
D gene: TRBD2
J gene: TRBJ2-2
V gene: TRBV4-1
CDR3 DNA: TGCGCCAGCAGCCCCCGGGGGACTCGCGGGGGGGCGGGGGAGCTGTTTTTT
CDR3 protein: CASSPRGTRGGAGELFF

clone size: -
D gene: TRBD1
J gene: TRBJ1-2
V gene: TRBV9
CDR3 DNA: TGTGCCAGCAGCCCAAGGACAGGGAGCGGCTACACCTTC
CDR3 protein: CASSPRTGSGYTF

clone size: -
D gene: TRBD2
J gene: TRBJ2-3
V gene: TRBV3-1/TRBV3-2
CDR3 DNA: TGTGCCAGCAGCCAAGTGACTAGCGGTTACACAGATACGCAGTATTTT
CDR3 protein: CASSQVTSGYTDTQYF

clone size: -
D gene: TRBD1
J gene: TRBJ1-5
V gene: TRBV27
CDR3 DNA: TGTGCCAGCAGTATAACAGGGGCAAAATATCAGCCCCAGCATTTT
CDR3 protein: CASSITGAKYQPQHF

clone size: once
D gene: -
J gene: TRBJ1-5
V gene: TRBV21-1
CDR3 DNA: TGTGCCAGCAGCGAACAAAGGGGGGGCAAGGGCAATCAGCCCCAGCATTTT
CDR3 protein: CASSEQRGGKGNQPQHF

clone size: -
D gene: TRBD1
J gene: TRBJ1-1
V gene: TRBV27
CDR3 DNA: TGTGCCAGCAGTTTAGAGGGGGCTGGTGAAGCTTTCTTT
CDR3 protein: CASSLEGAGEAFF

clone size: -
D gene: TRBD2
J gene: TRBJ2-5
V gene: TRBV7-2
CDR3 DNA: TGTGCCAGCAGACTAGCGGGGGGGCGGGAGACCCAGTACTTC
CDR3 protein: CASRLAGGRETQYF

clone size: -
D gene: -
J gene: TRBJ2-6
V gene: TRBV12-5
CDR3 DNA: TGTGCTAGTGCCCCGTCCGGGGCCAACGTCCTGACTTTC
CDR3 protein: CASAPSGANVLTF

clone size: -
D gene: TRBD1
J gene: TRBJ1-1
V gene: TRBV6-5
CDR3 DNA: TGTGCCAGCAGACCGGGACAGGGAGGCCAAGGGTGGGCTTTCTTT
CDR3 protein: CASRPGQGGQGWAFF

clone size: -
D gene: TRBD2
J gene: TRBJ2-3
V gene: TRBV6-4
CDR3 DNA: TGTGCCAGCAGTGTTGGTAGCGGGGTCACAGATACGCAGTATTTT
CDR3 protein: CASSVGSGVTDTQYF

clone size: -
D gene: -
J gene: TRBJ1-1
V gene: TRBV6-5
CDR3 DNA: TGTGCCAGCAATACAGGGTGGGCTGAAGCTTTCTTT
CDR3 protein: CASNTGWAEAFF

clone size: -
D gene: TRBD2
J gene: TRBJ2-2
V gene: TRBV9
CDR3 DNA: TGTGCCAGCAGCTCAGCGGGGGGTGCGAACACCGGGGAGCTGTTTTTT
CDR3 protein: CASSSAGGANTGELFF

clone size: -
D gene: TRBD2
J gene: TRBJ2-3
V gene: TRBV24-1
CDR3 DNA: TGTGCCACCAGTGATTCGGCGGGGGGACCCACAGATACGCAGTATTTT
CDR3 protein: CATSDSAGGPTDTQYF

clone size: -
D gene: -
J gene: TRBJ1-1
V gene: TRBV7-2
CDR3 DNA: TGTGCCAGCAGCTTAGTCGGGGGAACCAACACTGAAGCTTTCTTT
CDR3 protein: CASSLVGGTNTEAFF

clone size: -
D gene: TRBD1
J gene: TRBJ1-2
V gene: TRBV5-6
CDR3 DNA: TGTGCCAGCAGCTCGGACAGGGGAACATTCTATGGCTACACCTTC
CDR3 protein: CASSSDRGTFYGYTF

clone size: -
D gene: -
J gene: TRBJ1-2
V gene: TRBV5-6
CDR3 DNA: TGTGCCAGCAGCTTGGGCAGGTCTAACTATGGCTACACCTTC
CDR3 protein: CASSLGRSNYGYTF

clone size: -
D gene: -
J gene: TRBJ1-1
V gene: TRBV25-1
CDR3 DNA: TGTGCCAGCAGTGCCTCTGGCAGGAACACTGAAGCTTTCTTT
CDR3 protein: CASSASGRNTEAFF

clone size: -
D gene: TRBD1
J gene: TRBJ1-2
V gene: TRBV10-3
CDR3 DNA: TGTGCCATCAGTGAGCGACAGGGGAAGGACTATGGCTACACCTTC
CDR3 protein: CAISERQGKDYGYTF

clone size: once
D gene: -
J gene: TRBJ1-2
V gene: TRBV21-1
CDR3 DNA: TGTGCCAGCAGCAAACCTAATAAACTCTTGAATGATAGCTACACCTTC
CDR3 protein: CASSKPNKLLNDSYTF

clone size: -
D gene: TRBD1
J gene: TRBJ1-3
V gene: TRBV29-1
CDR3 DNA: TGCAGCGTTTCAGGACAGGGATGGGCTGGAAACACCATATATTTT
CDR3 protein: CSVSGQGWAGNTIYF

clone size: once
D gene: TRBD1
J gene: TRBJ1-2
V gene: TRBV6-2/TRBV6-3
CDR3 DNA: TGTGCCAGCAGCTCGACAGGGAAGGGAGGCTACACCTTC
CDR3 protein: CASSSTGKGGYTF

clone size: -
D gene: -
J gene: TRBJ2-7
V gene: TRBV1
CDR3 DNA: TGCACCAGCACCTCCGGGGGTCCCCGCTACGAGCAGTACTTC
CDR3 protein: CTSTSGGPRYEQYF

clone size: -
D gene: -
J gene: TRBJ1-1
V gene: TRBV11-1
CDR3 DNA: TGTGCCAGCAGCTTAGGGGGGCGGCGGCCTGAAGCTTTCTTT
CDR3 protein: CASSLGGRRPEAFF

clone size: -
D gene: -
J gene: TRBJ2-7
V gene: TRBV12-2
CDR3 DNA: TGTGCAAGTCGCTTTACAGGAACCTACGAGCAGTACTTC
CDR3 protein: CASRFTGTYEQYF

clone size: -
D gene: -
J gene: TRBJ1-5
V gene: TRBV6-6
CDR3 DNA: TGTGCCAGCAGTTACTCGACAGCCCAGCCCCAGCATTTT
CDR3 protein: CASSYSTAQPQHF

clone size: -
D gene: -
J gene: TRBJ1-2
V gene: TRBV27
CDR3 DNA: TGTGCCAGCAGTCCTGGTGCAGGGCAAGGCTACACCTTC
CDR3 protein: CASSPGAGQGYTF

clone size: -
D gene: -
J gene: TRBJ2-1
V gene: TRBV7-8
CDR3 DNA: TGTGCCAGCAGCCGGAGACGAACTCAGGGGGGCTCCTACAATGAGCAGTTCTTC
CDR3 protein: CASSRRRTQGGSYNEQFF

clone size: -
D gene: -
J gene: TRBJ1-2
V gene: TRBV12-5
CDR3 DNA: TGTGCTAGTGGTTTGGTACGACAGGTTTTCTATGGCTACACCTTC
CDR3 protein: CASGLVRQVFYGYTF

clone size: -
D gene: -
J gene: TRBJ1-5
V gene: TRBV7-8
CDR3 DNA: TGTGCCAGCAGCTCTAGTAGCAATCAGCCCCAGCATTTT
CDR3 protein: CASSSSSNQPQHF

clone size: -
D gene: TRBD1
J gene: TRBJ2-1
V gene: TRBV18
CDR3 DNA: TGTGCCAGCTCACCACCATACCGGACAGGGGGTGCAGACAATGAGCAGTTCTTC
CDR3 protein: CASSPPYRTGGADNEQFF

clone size: -
D gene: TRBD1
J gene: TRBJ1-1
V gene: TRBV11-2
CDR3 DNA: TGTGCCAGCAGCGGACAGGGTTACACTGAAGCTTTCTTT
CDR3 protein: CASSGQGYTEAFF

clone size: -
D gene: -
J gene: TRBJ1-4
V gene: TRBV10-3
CDR3 DNA: TGTGCCATCAGTGCGGAGGGGTTTGGTAATGAAAAACTGTTTTTT
CDR3 protein: CAISAEGFGNEKLFF

clone size: few
D gene: -
J gene: TRBJ1-5
V gene: TRBV6-2/TRBV6-3
CDR3 DNA: TGTGCCAGCAGTTACGGTATAGGGGCTCAGCCCCAGCATTTT
CDR3 protein: CASSYGIGAQPQHF

clone size: -
D gene: -
J gene: TRBJ2-1
V gene: TRBV29-1
CDR3 DNA: TGCAGCGTTCGACAGGTTTCCCACAATGAGCAGTTCTTC
CDR3 protein: CSVRQVSHNEQFF

clone size: -
D gene: TRBD1
J gene: TRBJ2-5
V gene: TRBV11-2
CDR3 DNA: TGTGCCAGCAGCCCATTAGGGACAGGGAGTGTGACCCAGTACTTC
CDR3 protein: CASSPLGTGSVTQYF

clone size: -
D gene: -
J gene: TRBJ2-2
V gene: TRBV5-1
CDR3 DNA: TGCGCCAGCCAGGGGACGGTGAACACCGGGGAGCTGTTTTTT
CDR3 protein: CASQGTVNTGELFF

clone size: -
D gene: TRBD1
J gene: TRBJ2-6
V gene: TRBV19
CDR3 DNA: TGTGCCAGTAGCCGGGCCGGGACAGGGAGCTCTGGGGCCAACGTCCTGACTTTC
CDR3 protein: CASSRAGTGSSGANVLTF

clone size: -
D gene: -
J gene: TRBJ2-7
V gene: TRBV6-5
CDR3 DNA: TGTGCCAGCAGTCGACCCGGGACCTACGAGCAGTACTTC
CDR3 protein: CASSRPGTYEQYF